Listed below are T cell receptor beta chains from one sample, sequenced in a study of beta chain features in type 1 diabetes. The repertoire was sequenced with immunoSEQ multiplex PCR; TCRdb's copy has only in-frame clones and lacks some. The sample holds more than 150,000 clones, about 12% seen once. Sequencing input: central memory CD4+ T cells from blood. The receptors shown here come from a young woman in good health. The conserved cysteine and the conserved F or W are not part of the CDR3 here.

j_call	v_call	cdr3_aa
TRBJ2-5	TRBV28	ASSERQAPGTQY
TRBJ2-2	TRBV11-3	ASSSRPRGASGELF
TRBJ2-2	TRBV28	ASSSYFTGQVPGELF
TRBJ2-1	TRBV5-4	ASSRGAGGPGEQF
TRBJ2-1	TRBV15	ATSKPGGSYNEQF
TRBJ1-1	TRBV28	ASTRQGPEAF
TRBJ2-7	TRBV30	AWRLQGPTEQY
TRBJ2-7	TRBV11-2	ASSSQGLSYEQY
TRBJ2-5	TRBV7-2	ASSLGSSGAQETQY
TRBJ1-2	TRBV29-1	SVVGQGVSHGYT
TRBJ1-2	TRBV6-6	ASSTYT
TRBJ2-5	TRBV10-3	AISRDRAEGQY
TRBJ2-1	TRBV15	ATSRVWTGSYNEQF
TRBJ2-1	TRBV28	ASSHIRDFYNEQF
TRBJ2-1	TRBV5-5	ASSLQSGPLRYNEQF
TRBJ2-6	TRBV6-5	ASRPQGSGANVLT
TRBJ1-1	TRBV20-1	SASRQVGAF
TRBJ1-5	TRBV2	ASSPLGGALRDQPQH
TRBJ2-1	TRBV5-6	ASSGAGLAFNEQF
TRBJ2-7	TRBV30	AWSVLSGRSGEQY
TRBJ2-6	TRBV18	ASSPQSGANVLT